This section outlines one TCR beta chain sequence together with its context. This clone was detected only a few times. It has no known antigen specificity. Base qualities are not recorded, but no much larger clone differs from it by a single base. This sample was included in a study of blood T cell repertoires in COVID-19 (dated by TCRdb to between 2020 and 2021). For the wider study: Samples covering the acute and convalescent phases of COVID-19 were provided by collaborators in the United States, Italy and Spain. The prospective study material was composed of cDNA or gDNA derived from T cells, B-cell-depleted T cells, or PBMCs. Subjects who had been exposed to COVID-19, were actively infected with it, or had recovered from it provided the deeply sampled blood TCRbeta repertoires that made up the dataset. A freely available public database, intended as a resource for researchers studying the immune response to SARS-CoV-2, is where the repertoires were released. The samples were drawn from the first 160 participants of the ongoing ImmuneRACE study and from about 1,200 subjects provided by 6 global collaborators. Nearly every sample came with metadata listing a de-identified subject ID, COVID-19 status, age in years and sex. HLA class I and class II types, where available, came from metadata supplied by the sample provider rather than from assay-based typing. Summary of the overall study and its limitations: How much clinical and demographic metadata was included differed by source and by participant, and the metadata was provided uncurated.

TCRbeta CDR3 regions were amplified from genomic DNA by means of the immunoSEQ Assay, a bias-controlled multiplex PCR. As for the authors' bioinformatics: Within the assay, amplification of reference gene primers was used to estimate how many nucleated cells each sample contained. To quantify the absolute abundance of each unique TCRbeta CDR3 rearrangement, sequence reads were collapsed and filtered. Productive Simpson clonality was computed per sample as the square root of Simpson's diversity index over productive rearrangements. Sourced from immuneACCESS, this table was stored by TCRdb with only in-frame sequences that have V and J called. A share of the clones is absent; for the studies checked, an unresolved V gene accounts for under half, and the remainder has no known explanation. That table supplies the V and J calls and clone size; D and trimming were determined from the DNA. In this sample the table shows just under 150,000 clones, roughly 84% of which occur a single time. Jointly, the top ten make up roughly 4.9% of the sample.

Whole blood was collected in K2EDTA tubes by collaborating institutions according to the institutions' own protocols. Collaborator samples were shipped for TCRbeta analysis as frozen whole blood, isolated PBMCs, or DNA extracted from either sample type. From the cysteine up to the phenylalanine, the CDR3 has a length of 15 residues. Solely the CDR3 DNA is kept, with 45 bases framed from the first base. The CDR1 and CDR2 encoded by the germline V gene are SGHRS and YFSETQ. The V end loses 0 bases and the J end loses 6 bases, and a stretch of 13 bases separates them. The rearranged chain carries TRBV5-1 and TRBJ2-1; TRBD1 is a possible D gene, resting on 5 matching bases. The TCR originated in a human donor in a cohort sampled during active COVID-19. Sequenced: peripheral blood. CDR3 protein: CASSLESGSRNEQFF. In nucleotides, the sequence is TGCGCCAGCAGCTTGGAGTCAGGGTCTCGCAATGAGCAGTTCTTC.